This T cell receptor beta chain was documented in a study of beta chain features in type 1 diabetes (dated by TCRdb to the late 2010s). Background on the whole study: Mean age, gender distribution, total cell number and subset yield were not different between patients and healthy donors. A total of roughly 99 million sorted cells were examined across all samples, and the number of cells per subset was strongly correlated with RNA yield. The study compared TCRB repertoires of sorted circulating CD4+ T cell subsets between recently diagnosed type 1 diabetes patients and matched healthy donors. Regulatory and stem cell-like memory subsets were obtained from only 8 patients and about 8 healthy donors, while naive and central memory subsets were obtained from all 28 donors.

Points the paper makes about the study in general: Shorter templates might be favored by PCR, yet because patient and control samples were amplified and corrected together, any such skew would affect both groups equally. Naive, central memory and regulatory TCRB repertoires appeared more similar among patients than among healthy donors. Patients with type 1 diabetes made fewer insertions and deleted more nucleotides at VDJ recombination sites, implying thymic rearrangement abnormalities. A moderate but significant shortening of TCRB CDR3 length was observed in type 1 diabetes patients in all four CD4+ subsets. Because cDNA was sequenced instead of genomic DNA, activated cells with high expression could be over-represented, although the groups did not differ in activation or CD3 levels. Because small numbers of individuals were included in the HLA sub-analyses, any influence of HLA type on TCRB rearrangement was left unresolved.

Points on this clone: There is no known antigen for this receptor. Per-base qualities were not stored, and no clone one base away is much larger.

The entire isolated RNA was reverse transcribed using the High Capacity cDNA Reverse Transcription Kit, and thus expressed TCRB transcripts were sequenced. Deep immunoSEQ sequencing was applied to naive, central memory and regulatory T cell samples, giving an average of about 3.7 million total reads per sample. Sorted cells were lysed in RLT buffer and RNA was extracted with DNase-treated RNeasy Micro or Mini kits, depending on cell number. To prevent cross-contamination, every cell subset was processed on its own, while patient and healthy donor samples were processed together. Using the immunoSEQ multiplex PCR, TCRB sequences were amplified from cDNA into 87-bp fragments spanning the CDR3 region. Sequencing of the amplicons was performed on the Illumina HiSeq platform. Turning to the authors' computational methods: Synthetic template baselines were used to correct PCR bias computationally, reads within Hamming distance 2 were collapsed, and singletons that could not be merged were discarded. Reads were aligned against IMGT to assign V, D and J genes, CDR3 length and insertions or deletions at six rearrangement sites. Within each subset, clonotype counts were normalized to sorted cell number, after which true diversity and Gini coefficients were computed with the tcR R package. The overlap coefficient, calculated on TCRB nucleotide sequences, was used to measure repertoire sharing. Out-of-frame TCRB sequences from naive cells were analyzed to stand in for the pre-selection repertoire. TCRdb obtained this table from immuneACCESS and retained in-frame rearrangements with V and J assigned. These tables miss some clones; where compared with another copy, unresolved V genes account for less than half of the shortfall, and the remainder is unexplained. That table supplies the V and J calls and clone size; D and trimming were determined from the DNA. The sample has more than 120,000 clones on record, about 10% of them singletons. Under 1.5% of the sample belongs to the ten largest clones.

Each donor gave one peripheral blood draw, averaging roughly 100 mL, which was collected into heparinised tubes. Using a panel that included CD45RO, CCR7, CD25, CD127, CD95 and CD27, naive, central memory, regulatory and stem cell-like memory CD4+ T cells were sorted on a BD FACSAria II. Every sorted population had a purity above 98%. PBMCs were isolated immediately by Lymphoprep density gradient centrifugation and stained directly without culture. So that batch effects would be minimized, each experiment stained and sorted samples in pairs, pairing one healthy donor with one patient. The CDR3 goes from the cysteine to the phenylalanine over 16 residues. CDR3 DNA only is kept here, 48 bases in frame from base 1. V is clipped by 4 bases and J by 1 base, and the sequence between their germline boundaries is 14 bases long. Per the germline V gene, KGHSH is the CDR1 and LQKENI is the CDR2.

The rearranged chain carries TRBV18 and TRBJ1-5, with no confident D gene call. The sequenced sample consisted of naive CD4+ T cells from blood. This sample's cell subset or site label indicates: true naive CD4+ T cells. The clonotype was recovered from a man between 18 and 29 years old in good health. The base sequence is TGTGCCAGCTCACTGAGTATGAGACAAAGCAATCAGCCCCAGCATTTT. This encodes CASSLSMRQSNQPQHF.